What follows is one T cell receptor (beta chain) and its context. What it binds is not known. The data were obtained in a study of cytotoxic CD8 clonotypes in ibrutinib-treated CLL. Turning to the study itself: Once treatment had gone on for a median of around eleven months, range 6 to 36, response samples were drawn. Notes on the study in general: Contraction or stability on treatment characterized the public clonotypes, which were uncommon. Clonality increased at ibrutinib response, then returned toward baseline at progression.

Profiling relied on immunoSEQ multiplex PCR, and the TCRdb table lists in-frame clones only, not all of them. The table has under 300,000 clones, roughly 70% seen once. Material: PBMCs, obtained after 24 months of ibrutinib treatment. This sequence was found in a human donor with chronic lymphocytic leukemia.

This chain's CDR3 is CASSVGMGTLNEKLFF. The CDR3 nucleotides are TGTGCCAGCAGCGTCGGCATGGGAACCCTTAATGAAAAACTGTTTTTT. The genes are TRBV9 and TRBJ1-4; no clear D. V was clipped by 2 bases and J by 4 bases, with 15 bases between them. The germline V gene encodes CDR1 SGDLS and CDR2 YYNGEE. CDR3 length: 16 residues.